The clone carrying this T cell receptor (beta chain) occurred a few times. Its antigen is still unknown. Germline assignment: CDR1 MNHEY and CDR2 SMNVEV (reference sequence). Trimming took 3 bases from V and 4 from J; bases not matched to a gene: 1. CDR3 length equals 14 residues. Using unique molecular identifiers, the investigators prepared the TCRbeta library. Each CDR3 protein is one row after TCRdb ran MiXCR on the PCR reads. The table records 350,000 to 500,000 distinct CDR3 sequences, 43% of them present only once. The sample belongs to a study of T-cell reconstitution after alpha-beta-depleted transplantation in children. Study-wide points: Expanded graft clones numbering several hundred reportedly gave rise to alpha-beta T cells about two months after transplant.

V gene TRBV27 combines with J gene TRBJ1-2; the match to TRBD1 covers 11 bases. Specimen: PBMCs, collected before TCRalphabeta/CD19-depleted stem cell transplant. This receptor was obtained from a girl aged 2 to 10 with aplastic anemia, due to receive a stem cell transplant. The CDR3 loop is CASSFGTGGYGYTF. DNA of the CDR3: TGTGCCAGCAGTTTCGGGACAGGGGGCTATGGCTACACCTTC.